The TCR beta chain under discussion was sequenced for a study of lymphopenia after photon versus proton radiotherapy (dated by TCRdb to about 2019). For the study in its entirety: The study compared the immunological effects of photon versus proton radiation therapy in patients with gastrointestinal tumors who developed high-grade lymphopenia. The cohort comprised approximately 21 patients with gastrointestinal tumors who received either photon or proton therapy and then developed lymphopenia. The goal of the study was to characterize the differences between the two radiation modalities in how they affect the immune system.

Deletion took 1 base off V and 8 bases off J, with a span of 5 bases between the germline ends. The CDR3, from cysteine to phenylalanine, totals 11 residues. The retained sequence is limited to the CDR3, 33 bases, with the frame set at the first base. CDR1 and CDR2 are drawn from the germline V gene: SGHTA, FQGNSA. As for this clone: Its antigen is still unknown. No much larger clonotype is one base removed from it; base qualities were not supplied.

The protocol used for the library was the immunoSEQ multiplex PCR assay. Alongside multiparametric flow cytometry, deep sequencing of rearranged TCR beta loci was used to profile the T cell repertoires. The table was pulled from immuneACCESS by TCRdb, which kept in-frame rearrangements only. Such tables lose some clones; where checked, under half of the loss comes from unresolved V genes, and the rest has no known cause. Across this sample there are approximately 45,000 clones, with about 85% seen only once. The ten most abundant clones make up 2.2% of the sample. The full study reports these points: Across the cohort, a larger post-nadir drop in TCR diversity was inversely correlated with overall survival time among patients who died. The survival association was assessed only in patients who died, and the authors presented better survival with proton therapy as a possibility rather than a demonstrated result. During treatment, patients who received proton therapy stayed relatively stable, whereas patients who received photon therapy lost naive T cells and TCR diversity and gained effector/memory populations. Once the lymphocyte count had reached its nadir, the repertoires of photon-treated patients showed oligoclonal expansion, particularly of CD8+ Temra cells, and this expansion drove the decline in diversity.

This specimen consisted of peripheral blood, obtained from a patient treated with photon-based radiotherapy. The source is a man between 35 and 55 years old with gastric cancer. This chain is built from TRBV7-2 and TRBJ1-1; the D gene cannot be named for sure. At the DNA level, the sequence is TGTGCCAGCAGCTTAGGGGAGGAAGCTTTCTTT. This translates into CASSLGEEAFF.